A selection of T cell receptor beta chains follows, all from one sample in a study of blood T cell repertoires in COVID-19. Assay: immunoSEQ multiplex PCR; the TCRdb copy retains only in-frame clones and omits some. The repertoire holds 200,000 to 250,000 clones, with 80% as singletons. Sequencing used PBMCs or T cells enriched from blood (not recorded which). Every receptor here comes from a woman aged 40 to 50 with acute COVID-19. Each CDR3 is given with its conserved first and last residue. Each record gives: D gene, J gene, V gene, clone size, CDR3 protein, CDR3 DNA. The D gene is left open where the match is weak. The listing skips clone size in some rows; elsewhere it reads once, few, many or a size class.

d_gene: NA; j_gene: TRBJ1-2; v_gene: TRBV24-1; abundance: NA; CDR3aa: CATSDAGAGGYTF; CDR3nt: TGTGCCACCAGTGACGCCGGGGCGGGAGGCTACACCTTC
d_gene: TRBD1; j_gene: TRBJ2-1; v_gene: TRBV4-1; abundance: NA; CDR3aa: CASSQEGQGVRNEQFF; CDR3nt: TGCGCCAGCAGCCAGGAAGGACAGGGTGTACGCAATGAGCAGTTCTTC
d_gene: TRBD1; j_gene: TRBJ2-3; v_gene: TRBV6-1; abundance: NA; CDR3aa: CASSAGGRGPTDTQYF; CDR3nt: TGTGCCAGCAGTGCAGGCGGCAGGGGGCCAACAGATACGCAGTATTTT
d_gene: TRBD2; j_gene: TRBJ2-1; v_gene: TRBV24-1; abundance: many; CDR3aa: CATSDRSGLEKSYNEQFF; CDR3nt: TGTGCCACCAGTGACCGATCAGGACTAGAAAAATCCTACAATGAGCAGTTCTTC
d_gene: NA; j_gene: TRBJ1-6; v_gene: TRBV7-2; abundance: once; CDR3aa: CASSLVLGGAGNSPLHF; CDR3nt: TGTGCCAGCAGCTTAGTGTTGGGAGGGGCTGGTAATTCACCCCTCCACTTT
d_gene: TRBD2; j_gene: TRBJ2-1; v_gene: TRBV9; abundance: NA; CDR3aa: CASTTLAGGNYNEQFF; CDR3nt: TGTGCCAGCACCACGCTAGCGGGAGGTAACTACAATGAGCAGTTCTTC
d_gene: NA; j_gene: TRBJ1-1; v_gene: TRBV6-6; abundance: NA; CDR3aa: CASRGQGINTEAFF; CDR3nt: TGTGCCAGCAGGGGGCAGGGGATAAACACTGAAGCTTTCTTT
d_gene: NA; j_gene: TRBJ1-5; v_gene: TRBV30; abundance: NA; CDR3aa: CAWSTRSKSQPQHF; CDR3nt: TGTGCCTGGAGTACTCGATCTAAGTCCCAGCCCCAGCATTTT
d_gene: NA; j_gene: TRBJ2-7; v_gene: TRBV4-1; abundance: NA; CDR3aa: CASSHMRGAVEQYF; CDR3nt: TGCGCCAGCAGCCATATGCGGGGCGCGGTGGAGCAGTACTTC
d_gene: TRBD1; j_gene: TRBJ1-1; v_gene: TRBV5-6; abundance: NA; CDR3aa: CASSLNRGMSEAFF; CDR3nt: TGTGCCAGCAGCTTGAACAGGGGGATGTCTGAAGCTTTCTTT
d_gene: TRBD1; j_gene: TRBJ1-5; v_gene: TRBV2; abundance: NA; CDR3aa: CASSGRQGNQPQHF; CDR3nt: TGTGCCAGCAGTGGAAGACAGGGAAATCAGCCCCAGCATTTT
d_gene: NA; j_gene: TRBJ1-5; v_gene: TRBV3-1/TRBV3-2; abundance: NA; CDR3aa: CASSQGAGRNQPQHF; CDR3nt: TGTGCCAGCAGCCAAGGGGCAGGGAGGAATCAGCCCCAGCATTTT
d_gene: NA; j_gene: TRBJ1-5; v_gene: TRBV27; abundance: NA; CDR3aa: CASSYSLGQPQHF; CDR3nt: TGTGCCAGCAGTTACAGTTTAGGTCAGCCCCAGCATTTT
d_gene: TRBD1; j_gene: TRBJ1-1; v_gene: TRBV28; abundance: NA; CDR3aa: CASRATTGGATEAFF; CDR3nt: TGTGCCAGCAGAGCTACTACAGGGGGAGCGACTGAAGCTTTCTTT
d_gene: TRBD1; j_gene: TRBJ1-1; v_gene: TRBV12-5; abundance: once; CDR3aa: CASGHGTGGLTEAFF; CDR3nt: TGTGCTAGTGGTCACGGGACAGGGGGTTTAACTGAAGCTTTCTTT
d_gene: NA; j_gene: TRBJ2-1; v_gene: TRBV12-2; abundance: NA; CDR3aa: CASRLPGGVRTSGRVNNEQFF; CDR3nt: TGTGCAAGTCGCTTACCGGGGGGGGTTCGGACTAGCGGGAGAGTTAACAATGAGCAGTTCTTC
d_gene: TRBD1; j_gene: TRBJ1-2; v_gene: TRBV5-4; abundance: NA; CDR3aa: CASSRDRGIYTF; CDR3nt: TGTGCCAGCAGCCGGGACAGGGGGATCTACACCTTC
d_gene: TRBD1; j_gene: TRBJ1-6; v_gene: TRBV2; abundance: NA; CDR3aa: CASRWTGVDNSPLHF; CDR3nt: TGTGCCAGCAGGTGGACAGGGGTGGACAATTCACCCCTCCACTTT
d_gene: NA; j_gene: TRBJ1-1; v_gene: TRBV7-3; abundance: NA; CDR3aa: CASSPGHQNTEAFF; CDR3nt: TGTGCCAGCAGCCCGGGACACCAGAACACTGAAGCTTTCTTT
d_gene: NA; j_gene: TRBJ2-3; v_gene: TRBV5-6; abundance: once; CDR3aa: CASSEPRRDTQYF; CDR3nt: TGTGCCAGCAGCGAACCGAGGAGAGATACGCAGTATTTT
d_gene: NA; j_gene: TRBJ2-5; v_gene: TRBV27; abundance: NA; CDR3aa: CASSLGETQYF; CDR3nt: TGTGCCAGCAGTCTAGGAGAGACCCAGTACTTC
d_gene: NA; j_gene: TRBJ1-6; v_gene: TRBV7-9; abundance: medium-sized; CDR3aa: CASSSQDLEGINSPLHF; CDR3nt: TGTGCCAGCAGCTCGCAAGACCTCGAGGGAATTAATTCACCCCTCCACTTT
d_gene: NA; j_gene: TRBJ1-2; v_gene: TRBV7-2; abundance: once; CDR3aa: CASSFSGRATF; CDR3nt: TGTGCCAGCAGCTTCTCAGGGAGGGCCACCTTC
d_gene: NA; j_gene: TRBJ1-1; v_gene: TRBV11-3; abundance: many; CDR3aa: CASSLDGFTEAFF; CDR3nt: TGTGCCAGCAGCTTAGACGGTTTCACTGAAGCTTTCTTT
d_gene: NA; j_gene: TRBJ1-1; v_gene: TRBV4-3; abundance: NA; CDR3aa: CASSQDRGAEAFF; CDR3nt: TGCGCCAGCAGCCAAGATCGGGGGGCTGAAGCTTTCTTT
d_gene: NA; j_gene: TRBJ2-3; v_gene: TRBV29-1; abundance: NA; CDR3aa: CSVRGTDTQYF; CDR3nt: TGCAGCGTCCGCGGTACAGATACGCAGTATTTT
d_gene: NA; j_gene: TRBJ1-4; v_gene: TRBV27; abundance: NA; CDR3aa: CASSRSRDNEKLFF; CDR3nt: TGTGCCAGCAGCCGTTCCCGGGATAATGAAAAACTGTTTTTT
d_gene: NA; j_gene: TRBJ1-1; v_gene: TRBV28; abundance: NA; CDR3aa: CASRPTAVNTEAFF; CDR3nt: TGTGCCAGCAGGCCGACAGCAGTGAACACTGAAGCTTTCTTT
d_gene: NA; j_gene: TRBJ1-5; v_gene: TRBV19; abundance: few; CDR3aa: CASSRGGASGNQPQHF; CDR3nt: TGTGCCAGTAGTAGGGGGGGGGCTAGCGGCAATCAGCCCCAGCATTTT
d_gene: NA; j_gene: TRBJ1-1; v_gene: TRBV21-1; abundance: NA; CDR3aa: CASSYQVPNTEAFF; CDR3nt: TGTGCCAGCAGCTATCAGGTTCCGAACACTGAAGCTTTCTTT
d_gene: TRBD1; j_gene: TRBJ1-6; v_gene: TRBV9; abundance: NA; CDR3aa: CASSVEQGNSPLHF; CDR3nt: TGTGCCAGCAGCGTAGAACAGGGGAATTCACCCCTCCACTTT
d_gene: NA; j_gene: TRBJ1-2; v_gene: TRBV7-9; abundance: NA; CDR3aa: CASSLELASNYGYTF; CDR3nt: TGTGCCAGCAGCTTAGAGTTAGCTTCTAACTATGGCTACACCTTC
d_gene: TRBD1; j_gene: TRBJ1-2; v_gene: TRBV7-6; abundance: NA; CDR3aa: CASSSPGTVYTF; CDR3nt: TGTGCCAGCAGCTCCCCCGGGACAGTCTACACCTTC
d_gene: TRBD2; j_gene: TRBJ2-7; v_gene: TRBV4-2; abundance: few; CDR3aa: CASSQDVGGSSYEQYF; CDR3nt: TGTGCCAGCAGCCAAGATGTGGGGGGGAGCTCCTACGAGCAGTACTTC
d_gene: TRBD1; j_gene: TRBJ1-2; v_gene: TRBV3-1/TRBV3-2; abundance: NA; CDR3aa: CASSLKQGVGYGYTF; CDR3nt: TGTGCCAGCAGCCTCAAACAGGGGGTTGGCTATGGCTACACCTTC
d_gene: NA; j_gene: TRBJ1-5; v_gene: TRBV30; abundance: NA; CDR3aa: CAWSTRGDQPQHF; CDR3nt: TGTGCCTGGAGTACGAGAGGAGATCAGCCCCAGCATTTT
d_gene: NA; j_gene: TRBJ1-5; v_gene: TRBV27; abundance: once; CDR3aa: CASSFSGSNQPQHF; CDR3nt: TGTGCCAGCAGTTTTAGCGGTAGCAATCAGCCCCAGCATTTT
d_gene: NA; j_gene: TRBJ2-2; v_gene: TRBV9; abundance: NA; CDR3aa: CASTRGAAGELFF; CDR3nt: TGTGCCAGCACCCGGGGGGCGGCCGGGGAGCTGTTTTTT
d_gene: NA; j_gene: TRBJ2-3; v_gene: TRBV3-1/TRBV3-2; abundance: NA; CDR3aa: CASSPTRDTQYF; CDR3nt: TGTGCCAGCAGCCCGACACGAGATACGCAGTATTTT
d_gene: NA; j_gene: TRBJ1-6; v_gene: TRBV2; abundance: NA; CDR3aa: CASTSEALWGLSGF; CDR3nt: TGTGCCAGCACCTCGGAGGCGTTGTGGGGACTGTCCGGCTTT
d_gene: TRBD2; j_gene: TRBJ2-3; v_gene: TRBV9; abundance: NA; CDR3aa: CASSVVGSGGRAQYF; CDR3nt: TGTGCCAGCAGCGTAGTAGGGAGCGGGGGACGGGCGCAGTATTTT
d_gene: NA; j_gene: TRBJ2-5; v_gene: TRBV27; abundance: NA; CDR3aa: CASSPGQGTQYF; CDR3nt: TGTGCCAGCAGTCCTGGCCAGGGGACCCAGTACTTC
d_gene: NA; j_gene: TRBJ2-2; v_gene: TRBV9; abundance: NA; CDR3aa: CASKAGFTGELFF; CDR3nt: TGTGCCAGCAAGGCAGGGTTCACCGGGGAGCTGTTTTTT
d_gene: NA; j_gene: TRBJ1-4; v_gene: TRBV6-5; abundance: NA; CDR3aa: CASSYSLATNEKLFF; CDR3nt: TGTGCCAGCAGTTACTCCCTTGCAACTAATGAAAAACTGTTTTTT
d_gene: TRBD1; j_gene: TRBJ1-1; v_gene: TRBV15; abundance: NA; CDR3aa: CATGGQGMFLNTEAFF; CDR3nt: TGTGCCACTGGGGGACAGGGGATGTTTTTGAACACTGAAGCTTTCTTT
d_gene: NA; j_gene: TRBJ2-1; v_gene: TRBV24-1; abundance: NA; CDR3aa: CATSAATGSYSYNEQFF; CDR3nt: TGTGCCACCAGCGCGGCCACGGGGTCCTACTCCTACAATGAGCAGTTCTTC
d_gene: TRBD2; j_gene: TRBJ2-4; v_gene: TRBV4-3; abundance: NA; CDR3aa: CASSQGPGLAGGRVHF; CDR3nt: TGCGCCAGCAGCCAAGGGCCCGGACTAGCGGGAGGGCGGGTGCACTTC
d_gene: NA; j_gene: TRBJ2-5; v_gene: TRBV5-1; abundance: NA; CDR3aa: CASSLEGQGQETQYF; CDR3nt: TGCGCCAGCAGCTTGGAAGGCCAGGGCCAAGAGACCCAGTACTTC
d_gene: NA; j_gene: TRBJ1-5; v_gene: TRBV6-5; abundance: NA; CDR3aa: CASSSRQYNQPQHF; CDR3nt: TGTGCCAGCAGTTCCCGCCAGTACAATCAGCCCCAGCATTTT
d_gene: NA; j_gene: TRBJ2-5; v_gene: TRBV5-4; abundance: NA; CDR3aa: CASSFSLQGSETQYF; CDR3nt: TGTGCCAGCAGCTTCTCCCTCCAGGGTTCGGAGACCCAGTACTTC
d_gene: NA; j_gene: TRBJ1-1; v_gene: TRBV19; abundance: NA; CDR3aa: CASSIDWGSASEAFF; CDR3nt: TGTGCCAGTAGTATAGATTGGGGCAGCGCCTCTGAAGCTTTCTTT
d_gene: TRBD1; j_gene: TRBJ2-2; v_gene: TRBV2; abundance: few; CDR3aa: CASSARTGLTGELFF; CDR3nt: TGTGCCAGCAGTGCCAGGACAGGGCTCACCGGGGAGCTGTTTTTT
d_gene: NA; j_gene: TRBJ2-3; v_gene: TRBV18; abundance: once; CDR3aa: CASSPPGTVTQYF; CDR3nt: TGTGCCAGCTCACCACCCGGGACTGTTACGCAGTATTTT
d_gene: NA; j_gene: TRBJ1-2; v_gene: TRBV4-1; abundance: NA; CDR3aa: CASRSVGGEYGYTF; CDR3nt: TGCGCCAGTCGTTCGGTAGGCGGGGAGTATGGCTACACCTTC
d_gene: NA; j_gene: TRBJ2-5; v_gene: TRBV28; abundance: NA; CDR3aa: CATSRAVGQIQETQYF; CDR3nt: TGTGCCACCAGTAGGGCCGTCGGACAGATACAAGAGACCCAGTACTTC
d_gene: NA; j_gene: TRBJ2-5; v_gene: TRBV5-5; abundance: NA; CDR3aa: CASSLAFETQYF; CDR3nt: TGTGCCAGCAGCTTGGCGTTCGAGACCCAGTACTTC
d_gene: TRBD1; j_gene: TRBJ1-1; v_gene: TRBV28; abundance: NA; CDR3aa: CASSASSSGGTEAFF; CDR3nt: TGTGCCAGCAGTGCGTCGTCATCAGGGGGCACTGAAGCTTTCTTT
d_gene: TRBD1; j_gene: TRBJ1-2; v_gene: TRBV27; abundance: NA; CDR3aa: CASSPGQGGYGYTF; CDR3nt: TGTGCCAGCAGTCCTGGACAGGGGGGTTATGGCTACACCTTC